The following is a T cell receptor beta chain sequence with its context. The antigen it recognizes is unknown. The record has no base qualities; no much larger clone is one base away. Library creation used RT-PCR. Sequencing relied on an Illumina HiSeq 2500. The public reads were reanalyzed by TCRdb: fastp trimming at Q25, MiXCR alignment, in-frame beta chains only. Merged by CDR3 protein, the rows form single entries marked with the most common genes and DNA. The sample profile shows 700,000 to 900,000 distinct CDR3 sequences; less than 25% of them were found once. The ten largest clones add up to about 9.4% of the sample. This record comes from a study of response to subunit inactivated influenza vaccine listed by TCRdb under 2018. Describing the broader study: Deep quantitative profiling of the T cell receptor repertoire was used in the study to follow responses to a trivalent subunit inactivated influenza vaccine. General findings and caveats noted by the study authors: It was suggested by the authors that each seasonal influenza vaccination may recruit only a limited number of new T cells.

Between the V and J ends, shortened by 5 bases and 6 bases respectively, the junction contains 13 bases. The CDR3 has 13 amino acids, counting the end cysteine and phenylalanine. Only the CDR3 region is kept as DNA, spanning 39 bases read in frame from base 1. The sample in question was PBMCs from blood, obtained about 5 days after vaccination. This receptor chain uses TRBV12-3 or TRBV12-4 and TRBJ1-1, with the D gene call left open. The origin of this receptor is a man aged 50 to 59 who received an inactivated influenza vaccine. Donor details come from another sample of the same person, matched by shared clones. The nucleotide sequence is given as TGTGCCAGCAGTGTACGGGGTCCTGCTGAAGCTTTCTTT. The translation is CASSVRGPAEAFF.